The source of this TCR beta chain is a study of response to subunit inactivated influenza vaccine. Whole-study findings and limits: Few additional T cells are recruited per seasonal influenza vaccination, authors suggested.

CDR3 length: 14 residues. V lost 3 bases to trimming and J lost 5 bases, with 13 bases between them. Germline V gene data show CDR1 as LNHNV and CDR2 as YYDKDF (reference sequence). About this clonotype itself: Its antigen is still unknown.

MiXCR, run by TCRdb on the RT-PCR reads, gives a single entry per CDR3 protein. The table shows more than 600,000 distinct CDR3 sequences, with roughly 18% occurring only once. The specimen comprised PBMCs from blood, sampled approximately 5 days after vaccination. V usage is TRBV15 and J usage is TRBJ1-2; the D gene is possibly TRBD1 (5 bases). The sequence was collected from a man aged 50 to 59 who received an inactivated influenza vaccine. CDR3 region: CATSSGGAGYGYTF. CDR3 DNA: TGTGCCACCAGCAGTGGAGGGGCGGGGTATGGCTACACCTTC. Using reference TRBV15 and TRBJ1-2 for the parts outside the CDR3, the full variable domain is DAMVIQNPRYQVTQFGKPVTLSCSQTLNHNVMYWYQQKSSQAPKLLFHYYDKDFNNEADTPDNFQSRRPNTSFCFLDIRSPGLGDTAMYLCATSSGGAGYGYTFGSGTRLTVV.